These 19 T cell receptor beta chains came from one sample sequenced in a study of T cells in Graves' hyperthyroidism and ophthalmopathy. RNA transcripts served as the template for amplifying TCR beta CDR3 regions. Carried out on the TCR CDR3, a first-round RT-PCR used the HTBI primer set. TCRdb re-derived calls from the multiplex PCR reads in MiXCR, one entry per CDR3 protein. This table has roughly 700,000 distinct CDR3 sequences, around 15% appearing once. Sample: blood. Receptors originate from a woman aged 18-29 years with Graves' hyperthyroidism.

The chain links TRBV7-9 to TRBJ1-2, with D tentatively TRBD1 (5 bases). This CDR3 has 13 residues. V gave up 5 bases and J gave up 6 bases, with 13 bases separating them. The V gene's germline CDR1 is SEHNR and CDR2 FQNEAQ (reference sequence). The CDR3, as DNA: TGTGCCAGCAGCCCGGGGCTCCATGATGGCTACACCTTC. The encoded protein is CASSPGLHDGYTF.

This clonotype occurred a few times. The genes are TRBV27 and TRBJ1-5; weak D call: TRBD1 (5 bases). The CDR3 runs to 14 residues. Germline V gene lookup returns CDR1 MNHEY and CDR2 SMNVEV (reference sequence). V was trimmed by 6 bases and J by 7 bases, leaving 16 bases between them. As DNA, the CDR3 is TGTGCCAGCAGCCCGGGGGGGAAGGGGCAGCCCCAGCATTTT. Residues: CASSPGGKGQPQHF.

The gene calls are TRBV2 and TRBJ1-3; 9 bases align to TRBD1. The CDR3 runs to 14 residues. The germline V gene encodes CDR1 SNHLY and CDR2 FYNNEI. J gave up 2 bases and V 8 bases, and 4 bases lay outside the gene matches. In DNA, the CDR3 is TGTGCCAGCGGGGGACAGGGCCCTGGAAACACCATATATTTT. Translation: CASGGQGPGNTIYF.

This clonotype was found many times. The chain recombines TRBV7-9 with TRBJ2-1; TRBD1 aligns across 8 bases. The germline V gene encodes CDR1 SEHNR and CDR2 FQNEAQ (reference sequence). V dropped 5 bases and J dropped 3; count of bases not matched to a gene: 9. CDR3 length equals 16 residues. For the CDR3, the DNA is TGTGCCAGCAGCCCCCTGGAGGGACAGGACTACAATGAGCAGTTCTTC. Its protein product is CASSPLEGQDYNEQFF.

On this clonotype: Its ends do not fully match the called genes, so a read error is possible. The CDR3 here is CASSQDTTGSGTGEPFF. CDR3 bases: TGTGCCAGCAGCCAAGACACAACAGGGTCGGGCACCGGGGAGCCGTTTTTT. J is TRBJ2-2 and V is TRBV14; a possible D gene is TRBD1 (6 bases). CDR3 length: 17 amino acids. Germline values: CDR1 SGHDN, CDR2 FVKESK.

The rearrangement uses TRBV28 and TRBJ2-1; a weak D match, TRBD2 (6 bases). V dropped 6 bases and J dropped 0 bases, with 12 bases sitting between them. The CDR3 is made up of 15 amino acids. Germline V gives CDR1 MDHEN, CDR2 SYDVKM. CDR3: CASRNTGGSYNEQFF. CDR3 nucleotides: TGTGCCAGCAGGAATACCGGGGGCTCCTACAATGAGCAGTTCTTC.

The V gene is TRBV20-1, the J gene TRBJ2-2, with 10 positions matching TRBD2. J gave up 0 bases and V 5 bases, and 9 bases lay outside the gene matches. Germline V lookup: CDR1 DFQATT, CDR2 SNEGSKA (reference sequence). The CDR3 extends over 17 amino acids. The DNA for the CDR3 is TGCAGTGCTTTTCCTCTAGCGGGGGCTTCGAACACCGGGGAGCTGTTTTTT. This gives the protein CSAFPLAGASNTGELFF.

This clonotype has a handful of counts. The chain has TRBV12-3 or TRBV12-4 and TRBJ1-2, with D unresolved. The CDR3 covers 13 residues. Trimming shortened V by 3 bases and J by 7 bases, and 12 bases separated the two germline ends. The CDR3 DNA sequence: TGTGCCAGCAGTTTCCTATCTGAACTTGGCTACACCTTC. This encodes CASSFLSELGYTF.

This clonotype has ten or more counts. The chain combines TRBV20-1 with TRBJ2-3; D is tentatively TRBD1 or TRBD2 (6 bases each). Trimming cost V 0 bases and J 1 base, with 17 bases left between them. The CDR3 is 17 amino acids. Germline CDR1 is DFQATT and CDR2 is SNEGSKA (reference sequence). The CDR3 loop is CSARDPTKRGGTDTQYF. The CDR3 DNA follows: TGCAGTGCTAGAGATCCCACAAAGAGGGGGGGCACAGATACGCAGTATTTT.

In this sample, this clonotype turned up many times. The chain links TRBV6-2 or TRBV6-3 to TRBJ2-1; 9 bases are shared with TRBD1. Trimming removed 7 bases from V and 4 bases from J; junction bases left unmatched: 14. The V gene's germline CDR1 is MNHEY and CDR2 SVGEGT. The CDR3 length is 17 residues. As DNA, the CDR3 is TGTGCCAGCAAGTATACCTCCGGGACAGGGCGATACAATGAGCAGTTCTTC. This sequence encodes CASKYTSGTGRYNEQFF.

This clonotype was counted ten times or more. The chain is built from TRBV18 and TRBJ2-7, with 9 bases that match TRBD1. Trimming removed 5 bases from V and 4 bases from J; junction bases left unmatched: 9. Germline lookup yields CDR1 KGHSH and CDR2 LQKENI. The CDR3 length is 15 residues. DNA of the CDR3: TGTGCCAGCTCAGTTGGGACAGGGCAGAGGTACGAGCAGTACTTC. Protein: CASSVGTGQRYEQYF.

This clonotype was found many times. The rearrangement links TRBV2 to TRBJ1-1, with D unresolved. This CDR3 spans 16 amino acids. With 1 base removed from V and 2 bases from J, the gap between germline ends came to 14 bases. The germline CDR1 and CDR2 sequences are SNHLY and FYNNEI. In DNA form, the CDR3 reads TGTGCCAGCAGTGAAGGGCGGCTGGGTTCCAACACTGAAGCTTTCTTT. Protein sequence: CASSEGRLGSNTEAFF.

The chain recombines TRBV19 with TRBJ1-1, with a possible D match to TRBD1 (6 bases). The CDR3 is 14 amino acids. CDR1 LNHDA and CDR2 SQIVND come from the germline V gene (reference sequence). The ends were cut back, 4 bases at V and 1 base at J, with 10 bases in the middle. CDR3 nucleotides: TGTGCCAGTAGTAAACAGGGTGGGAACACTGAAGCTTTCTTT. Translation gives CASSKQGGNTEAFF.

This clonotype has a handful of counts. V and J are TRBV7-2 and TRBJ2-2; 8 nucleotides match TRBD1. CDR1 SGHTA and CDR2 FQGNSA come from the germline V gene. The CDR3 is made up of 16 amino acids. V trimming: 3 bases; J trimming: 5 bases; junction bases outside the gene matches: 8. CDR3 amino acids: CASSFFSGTGTGELFF. In DNA, the CDR3 is TGTGCCAGCAGCTTTTTTTCCGGGACAGGAACCGGGGAGCTGTTTTTT.

This clonotype was seen only a few times. The chain employs TRBV7-9 and TRBJ2-3; 9 nucleotides agree with TRBD2. V dropped 5 bases and J dropped 0; count of bases not matched to a gene: 9. Germline CDR1 and CDR2: SEHNR and FQNEAQ (reference sequence). The CDR3 length is 17 residues. CDR3 in DNA: TGTGCCAGCAGCCCGGGACTAGCTGAACTCAGCACAGATACGCAGTATTTT. Residues: CASSPGLAELSTDTQYF.

In this sample, this clonotype turned up many times. The rearrangement links TRBV6-2 or TRBV6-3 to TRBJ1-5, with a possible D match to TRBD1 (5 bases). The V end lost 0 bases, the J end lost 2 bases, and 17 bases lay between the germline ends. In germline, CDR1 is MNHEY, CDR2 SVGEGT. CDR3 length: 18 residues. The chain's CDR3 is CASSYSRGGTFGNQPQHF. The DNA of the CDR3 is TGTGCCAGCAGTTACTCCCGGGGGGGAACGTTCGGCAATCAGCCCCAGCATTTT.

The sample holds many counts of this clonotype. The CDR3 here is CASRFSSTGELFF. DNA for the CDR3: TGTGCCAGCAGGTTTAGCAGCACCGGGGAGCTGTTTTTT. The chain uses TRBV6-1 and TRBJ2-2; D is ambiguous. This CDR3 is 13 amino acids long. V gave up 6 bases and J gave up 4 bases, with 9 bases separating them. The germline CDR1 and CDR2 sequences are MNHNS and SASEGT.

The V call is TRBV6-5, the J call TRBJ1-3; D remains ambiguous. V gave up 0 bases and J gave up 0 bases, with 12 bases separating them. Germline CDR1 MNHEY, CDR2 SVGAGI. This CDR3 comprises 17 residues. CDR3 nucleotides: TGTGCCAGCAGTTACTCGAGAGAAGGATCCTCTGGAAACACCATATATTTT. It specifies CASSYSREGSSGNTIYF.

CDR3 region: CASSYSMGEGETQYF. CDR3 DNA sequence: TGTGCCAGCAGTTACTCGATGGGGGAAGGAGAGACCCAGTACTTC. This chain links TRBV6-5 with TRBJ2-5; the D call may be TRBD1 or TRBD2 (5 bases each). The CDR3 runs to 15 residues. Germline loops: CDR1 MNHEY, CDR2 SVGAGI. Deletions cut 0 bases from V and 4 bases from J, with 12 bases between.